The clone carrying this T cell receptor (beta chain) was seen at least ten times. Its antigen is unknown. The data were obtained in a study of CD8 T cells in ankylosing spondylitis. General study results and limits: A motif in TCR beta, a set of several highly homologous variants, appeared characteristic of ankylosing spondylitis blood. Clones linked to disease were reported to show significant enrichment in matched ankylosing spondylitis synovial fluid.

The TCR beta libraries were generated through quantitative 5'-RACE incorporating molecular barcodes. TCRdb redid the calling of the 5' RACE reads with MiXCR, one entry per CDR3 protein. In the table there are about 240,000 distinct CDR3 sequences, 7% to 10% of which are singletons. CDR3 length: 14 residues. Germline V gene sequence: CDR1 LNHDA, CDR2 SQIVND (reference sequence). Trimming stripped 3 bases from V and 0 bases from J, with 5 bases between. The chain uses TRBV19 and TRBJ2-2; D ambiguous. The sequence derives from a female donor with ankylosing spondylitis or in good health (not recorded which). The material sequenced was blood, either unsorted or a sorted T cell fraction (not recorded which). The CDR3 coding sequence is TGTGCCAGTAGTATTAACGCGAACACCGGGGAGCTGTTTTTT. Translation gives CASSINANTGELFF.